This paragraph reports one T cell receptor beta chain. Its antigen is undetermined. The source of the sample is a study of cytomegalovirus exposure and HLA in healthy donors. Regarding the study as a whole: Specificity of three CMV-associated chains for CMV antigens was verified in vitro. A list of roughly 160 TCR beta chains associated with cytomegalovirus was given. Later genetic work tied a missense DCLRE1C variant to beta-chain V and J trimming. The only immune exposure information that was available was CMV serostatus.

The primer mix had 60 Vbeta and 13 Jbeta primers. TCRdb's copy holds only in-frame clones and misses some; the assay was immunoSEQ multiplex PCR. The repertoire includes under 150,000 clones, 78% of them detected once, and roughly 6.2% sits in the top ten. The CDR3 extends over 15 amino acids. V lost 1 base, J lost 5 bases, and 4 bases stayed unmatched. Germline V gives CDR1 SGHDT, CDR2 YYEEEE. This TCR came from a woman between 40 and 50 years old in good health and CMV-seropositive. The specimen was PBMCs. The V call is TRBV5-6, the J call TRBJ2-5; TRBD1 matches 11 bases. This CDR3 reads CASSLRTGGGETQYF. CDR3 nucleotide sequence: TGTGCCAGCAGCTTGAGGACAGGGGGCGGTGAGACCCAGTACTTC.